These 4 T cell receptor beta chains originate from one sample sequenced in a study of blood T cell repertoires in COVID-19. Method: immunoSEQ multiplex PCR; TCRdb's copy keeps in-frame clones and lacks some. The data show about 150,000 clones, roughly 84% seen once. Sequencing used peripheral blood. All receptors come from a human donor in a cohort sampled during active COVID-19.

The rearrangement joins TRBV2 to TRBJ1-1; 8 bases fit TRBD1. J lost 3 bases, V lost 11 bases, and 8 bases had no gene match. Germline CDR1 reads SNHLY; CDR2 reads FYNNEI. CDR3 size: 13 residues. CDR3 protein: CAGRQGTYTEAFF. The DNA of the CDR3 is TGTGCCGGACGACAGGGGACCTACACTGAAGCTTTCTTT.

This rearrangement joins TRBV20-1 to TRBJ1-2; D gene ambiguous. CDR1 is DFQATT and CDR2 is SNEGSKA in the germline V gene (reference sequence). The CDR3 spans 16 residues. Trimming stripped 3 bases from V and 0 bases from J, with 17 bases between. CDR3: CSASDVRTVANYGYTF. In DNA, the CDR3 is TGCAGTGCTAGTGACGTCCGAACGGTGGCTAACTATGGCTACACCTTC.

The chain's CDR3 is CASSGDRRSYNEQFF. The CDR3, as DNA: TGTGCCAGTAGCGGAGACAGGCGCTCCTACAATGAGCAGTTCTTC. The chain joins TRBV19 to TRBJ2-1, with D tentatively TRBD1 (6 bases). Germline V gene sequence: CDR1 LNHDA, CDR2 SQIVND (reference sequence). The CDR3 covers 15 residues. The V end was cut by 6 bases, the J end by 0 bases, with 12 bases between.

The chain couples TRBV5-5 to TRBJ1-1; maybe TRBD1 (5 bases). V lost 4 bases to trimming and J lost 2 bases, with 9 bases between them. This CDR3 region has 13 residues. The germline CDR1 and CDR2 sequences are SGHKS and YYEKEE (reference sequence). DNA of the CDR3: TGTGCCAGCAGCCGCGGGGGTAACACTGAAGCTTTCTTT. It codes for CASSRGGNTEAFF. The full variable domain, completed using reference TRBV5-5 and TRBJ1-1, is DAGVTQSPTHLIKTRGQQVTLRCSPISGHKSVSWYQQVLGQGPQFIFQYYEKEERGRGNFPDRFSARQFPNYSSELNVNALLLGDSALYLCASSRGGNTEAFFGQGTRLTVV.